These 24 T cell receptor beta chains were all obtained from the same sample, sequenced in a study of blood T cell repertoires in COVID-19. The table came from immunoSEQ multiplex PCR; TCRdb's copy has only in-frame clones and leaves some out. The sample has approximately 93,000 clones, roughly 71% seen once. Sequenced sample: peripheral blood. The receptor set was obtained from a woman at least 80 years old with acute or convalescent COVID-19.

The rearrangement links TRBV10-3 to TRBJ2-7, with D maybe TRBD2 (5 bases). The CDR3 has 14 amino acids. Germline loops: CDR1 ENHRY, CDR2 SYGVKD. Deletions cut 3 bases from V and 2 bases from J, with 11 bases between. CDR3 nucleotide sequence: TGTGCCATCAGTGACTACCAGCGGACCTACGAGCAGTACTTC. Its protein product is CAISDYQRTYEQYF.

This rearrangement joins TRBV27 to TRBJ2-3, with D perhaps TRBD2 (11 bases). CDR3 size: 22 residues. Trimming removed 9 bases at V and 6 bases at J, with 43 bases between. CDR1 and CDR2 from the germline V gene are MNHEY and SMNVEV (reference sequence). CDR3 residues: CARTSRDRGRIAGGSREDTQYF. The CDR3 DNA is TGTGCCAGGACTTCCCGGGACAGGGGCAGAATAGCGGGAGGGAGTCGGGAGGATACGCAGTATTTT.

The chain combines TRBV7-9 with TRBJ1-6; TRBD1 might be the D (6 bases). The CDR3 contains 15 residues. The V and J ends lost 0 bases and 10 bases respectively, with 13 bases between them. Germline V gives CDR1 SEHNR, CDR2 FQNEAQ (reference sequence). The CDR3 region has the DNA TGTGCCAGCAGCTTAGCGCCGGCAGGACAGTCACCCCTCCACTTT. Translating gives CASSLAPAGQSPLHF.

This clone was seen a single time. The chain recombines TRBV30 with TRBJ1-6; weak D call: TRBD1 (5 bases). Germline V gives CDR1 GTSNPN, CDR2 SVGIG (reference sequence). The CDR3 is 17 residues long. V shed 0 bases and J shed 6 bases, with 18 bases lying between them. The CDR3 loop is CAWSVPPSQGPNSPLHF. DNA for the CDR3: TGTGCCTGGAGTGTACCCCCCTCGCAGGGCCCTAATTCACCCCTCCACTTT. Using reference TRBV30 and TRBJ1-6 for the parts outside the CDR3, the full variable domain is SQTIHQWPATLVQPVGSPLSLECTVEGTSNPNLYWYRQAAGRGLQLLFYSVGIGQISSEVPQNLSASRPQDRQFILSSKKLLLSDSGFYLCAWSVPPSQGPNSPLHFGNGTRLTVT.

This chain uses TRBV5-4 with TRBJ1-5; D perhaps matches TRBD1 (5 bases). The V gene lost 0 bases and the J gene lost 0 bases, with 10 bases spanning the gap. Germline V lookup: CDR1 SGHNT, CDR2 YYREEE (reference sequence). CDR3 length equals 16 residues. As DNA, the CDR3 is TGTGCCAGCAGCTTGGGCTCGGGGGATAGCAATCAGCCCCAGCATTTT. Translating gives CASSLGSGDSNQPQHF.

The chain uses TRBV6-5 and TRBJ2-2; D is perhaps TRBD2 (7 bases). V lost 2 bases and J 2 bases, leaving 12 bases between the germline ends. The V gene's germline CDR1 is MNHEY and CDR2 SVGAGI. The CDR3 loop spans 16 amino acids. CDR3 sequence (DNA): TGTGCCAGCAGTTACGAGGGGGGGTCAAACACCGGGGAGCTGTTTTTT. It specifies CASSYEGGSNTGELFF.

V is TRBV4-1 and J is TRBJ2-7; TRBD2 matches at 7 bases. Trimming cost V 2 bases and J 2 bases; bases outside gene matches: 9. The CDR3 runs to 16 residues. Germline lookup yields CDR1 MGHRA and CDR2 YSYEKL. The CDR3 sequence is CASSQSGTGGTYEQYF. The CDR3 coding sequence is TGCGCCAGCAGCCAATCGGGTACGGGGGGAACCTACGAGCAGTACTTC.

The genes are TRBV23-1 and TRBJ1-2; the D is unclear. TRBV23-1 has ORF status, its function being uncertain. V lost 0 bases and J 3 bases, leaving 11 bases between the germline ends. The CDR3 contains 15 residues. The chain's CDR3 is CASSQSQNPDYGYTF. CDR3 nucleotides: TGCGCCAGCAGTCAATCTCAGAATCCAGACTATGGCTACACCTTC.

The chain uses TRBV13 and TRBJ1-6; a weak D match, TRBD1 (6 bases). CDR3 length equals 13 residues. Trimming took 4 bases from V and 7 from J, leaving 8 bases between them. Germline loops: CDR1 PRHDT, CDR2 FYEKMQ (reference sequence). The chain's CDR3 is CASSSGQNSPLHF. The DNA for the CDR3 is TGTGCCAGCAGCTCTGGACAGAATTCACCCCTCCACTTT.

CDR3: CASSLRLTEFNQPQHF. The CDR3 DNA sequence: TGTGCCAGCAGTTTAAGATTGACAGAGTTCAATCAGCCCCAGCATTTT. The V call is TRBV28, the J call TRBJ1-5; maybe TRBD1 (5 bases). The CDR3 sequence is 16 residues long. Germline values: CDR1 MDHEN, CDR2 SYDVKM. With 2 bases removed from V and 3 bases from J, the gap between germline ends came to 14 bases. Combining the CDR3 with reference TRBV28 and TRBJ1-5 gives the whole variable domain DVKVTQSSRYLVKRTGEKVFLECVQDMDHENMFWYRQDPGLGLRLIYFSYDVKMKEKGDIPEGYSVSREKKERFSLILESASTNQTSMYLCASSLRLTEFNQPQHFGDGTRLSIL.

CDR3 sequence: CASRPLDRGTEAFF. CDR3 nucleotide sequence: TGTGCCAGTAGACCACTGGACAGGGGCACTGAAGCTTTCTTT. The rearrangement uses TRBV19 and TRBJ1-1, with 9 positions matching TRBD1. CDR3 length: 14 amino acids. The junction had 6 bases not matched to a gene; V was cut back by 6 bases and J by 4 bases. CDR1 and CDR2 (germline): LNHDA, SQIVND (reference sequence).

The chain couples TRBV24-1 to TRBJ2-5; 11 nucleotides align to TRBD2. In germline, CDR1 is KGHDR, CDR2 SFDVKD. Trimming removed 2 bases from V and 0 bases from J; junction bases left unmatched: 7. CDR3 length: 18 amino acids. Here the CDR3 DNA reads TGTGCCACCAGTGATTGGGGGCAGACTAGCGGGGACCAAGAGACCCAGTACTTC. Protein product: CATSDWGQTSGDQETQYF.

The chain combines TRBV27 with TRBJ2-2, with 12 positions matching TRBD2. The germline V gene has CDR1 MNHEY and CDR2 SMNVEV (reference sequence). V shed 8 bases, J shed 5 bases, and the junction held 6 bases outside the gene matches. CDR3 size: 15 residues. CDR3: CASAAGLAGTGELFF. The CDR3 region has the DNA TGTGCCAGCGCCGCGGGACTAGCGGGTACCGGGGAGCTGTTTTTT.

In this sample, this clone turned up once. The rearrangement joins TRBV10-3 to TRBJ1-1; D is possibly TRBD1 (6 bases). The germline V and J ends were trimmed by 8 bases and 3 bases, with 10 bases remaining between them. CDR1 is ENHRY and CDR2 is SYGVKD in the germline V gene. The CDR3 totals 12 residues. The CDR3 reads CAIQGMDTEAFF. The CDR3 region has the DNA TGTGCCATCCAGGGGATGGACACTGAAGCTTTCTTT.

V usage is TRBV11-2 and J usage is TRBJ2-3; a weak D match, TRBD1 (5 bases). In germline, CDR1 is SGHAT, CDR2 FQNNGV. With 1 base removed from V and 2 bases from J, the gap between germline ends came to 16 bases. The CDR3 spans 17 residues. The CDR3 loop is CASSLGRARSNTDTQYF. The CDR3 region has the DNA TGTGCCAGCAGCTTAGGCAGGGCCCGAAGTAACACAGATACGCAGTATTTT.

V and J are TRBV19 and TRBJ2-6, with TRBD1 matching 12 bases. The V gene end was trimmed by 5 bases and the J gene end by 7 bases; junction bases not matched to a gene: 0. The germline gives CDR1 LNHDA, CDR2 SQIVND (reference sequence). CDR3 length: 14 amino acids. The CDR3 bases are TGTGCCAGTAGTGGGACAGGGGGCGCCAACGTCCTGACTTTC. This gives the protein CASSGTGGANVLTF.

This sequence joins TRBV29-1 and TRBJ1-2, with 10 bases that match TRBD1. Germline-derived CDR1 and CDR2 are SQVTM and ANQGSEA. The CDR3 runs 14 residues. With V trimmed by 2 bases and J by 8 bases, 8 bases remained unmatched. The CDR3 sequence: CSVELRQGALGYTF. CDR3 in DNA: TGCAGCGTTGAATTACGACAGGGGGCGCTCGGCTACACCTTC.

V gene TRBV3-1 (or the pseudogene TRBV3-2) combines with J gene TRBJ2-1; 9 nucleotides line up with TRBD2. The CDR3 is made up of 15 amino acids. V lost 6 bases to trimming and J lost 5 bases; unmatched junction nucleotides: 8. Germline assignment: CDR1 LGHDT and CDR2 YNNKEL (reference sequence). Here the CDR3 reads CASSMRGGSHNEQFF. The CDR3, as DNA: TGTGCCAGCAGTATGCGGGGGGGATCTCACAATGAGCAGTTCTTC.

CDR3 region: CASTHGGRLSTDTQYF. The CDR3 DNA reads TGTGCCAGCACCCACGGGGGGCGACTTAGCACAGATACGCAGTATTTT. The V and J genes are TRBV28 and TRBJ2-3; D perhaps matches TRBD2 (7 bases). The CDR3 extends over 16 amino acids. Germline V CDR1 and CDR2: MDHEN, SYDVKM. V lost 7 bases and J 0 bases, leaving 17 bases between the germline ends.

The V and J genes are TRBV18 and TRBJ2-3; 7 bases map to TRBD1. V lost 0 bases and J lost 1; bases outside the gene matches: 4. Germline V lookup: CDR1 KGHSH, CDR2 LQKENI. The CDR3 covers 16 residues. DNA for the CDR3: TGTGCCAGCTCACCACCGACAGGACAGGGCACAGATACGCAGTATTTT. Amino acids: CASSPPTGQGTDTQYF.

This chain links TRBV18 with TRBJ1-1; possibly TRBD1 for D (6 bases). This CDR3 is built from 12 residues. V was pared by 4 bases and J by 7 bases, with 10 bases between. Per germline, CDR1 KGHSH and CDR2 LQKENI. The CDR3: CASSRQEDEAFF. The CDR3 region has the DNA TGTGCCAGCTCACGACAGGAGGATGAAGCTTTCTTT.

The CDR3 region has the DNA TGTGCCAGCAGCGCGGTCGCCGGCAATTCACCCCTCCACTTT. Its translation is CASSAVAGNSPLHF. The chain combines TRBV5-8 with TRBJ1-6; D uncertain. Germline V gene data show CDR1 as SGHTS and CDR2 as YDEGEE. Trimming removed 4 bases at V and 7 bases at J, with 12 bases between. The CDR3 is made up of 14 amino acids.

The chain has TRBV7-8 and TRBJ2-5; D perhaps matches TRBD2 (6 bases). This CDR3 has 12 residues. Looked up from germline, CDR1 is SGHVS and CDR2 is FQNEAQ. Trimming pared 8 bases from V and 7 bases from J, leaving 14 bases between. CDR3 bases: TGTGCCAGCCGGAGGGCAACCGGGACCCAGTACTTC. It specifies CASRRATGTQYF.

This rearrangement joins TRBV2 to TRBJ2-3; 15 nucleotides match TRBD2. V trimming: 5 bases; J trimming: 4 bases; junction bases outside the gene matches: 4. Germline V lookup: CDR1 SNHLY, CDR2 FYNNEI. This CDR3 comprises 16 residues. The DNA for the CDR3 is TGTGCCAGCAGTCAGGGACTAGCGGGAGGCGCAGATACGCAGTATTTT. Amino acids: CASSQGLAGGADTQYF.